What follows describes a single T cell receptor (beta chain). Its antigen remains undetermined. Per-base quality was not reported, and no clone a single base away is much larger than it. The data stem from a study of CD8 T cells in Susac syndrome (dated by TCRdb to about 2019). For the wider study: Whether CD8+ T cell activation and differentiation in Susac syndrome was antigen driven was tested using repertoire sequencing. CD8+ T cell repertoire clonality was compared between approximately 12 healthy donors, around 14 Susac syndrome patients and approximately 16 multiple sclerosis patients. On the study overall, not on this receptor specifically: The TCR sequencing and HLA analysis was acknowledged to have included a relatively small number of individuals.

RNA was extracted with the RNeasy kit and 0.5 to 1 ug was reverse transcribed using random hexamers. TCR beta CDR3 regions were amplified with the immunoSEQ multiplex PCR assay covering 54 Vbeta and 13 Jbeta segments. PCR amplification bias was corrected by using a synthetic template baseline for primer optimization and computational correction. The authors' pipeline ran thus. Reads were annotated to V, D and J genes per IMGT and analyzed with immunoSEQ Analyzer, keeping only productive sequences. Clonality was calculated as one minus the Shannon entropy normalized by log2 of the number of productive unique sequences. For each patient and control, public and private clones were evaluated within the 100 most prevalent clones. A clone was defined as Susac-specific if it was absent from the healthy and MS cohorts, from 950 to 1,300 published viral clones and from other ImmuneACCESS disease sequences. Starting from the raw public reads, TCRdb applied fastp trimming at Q25, assembled clones with MiXCR and retained in-frame beta chains. Records with the same CDR3 protein are collapsed into one entry carrying the most frequent genes and DNA. TCRdb, not the authors, supplied the V and J calls. Here the sample has around 190,000 distinct CDR3 sequences; around 95% occur a single time. The ten largest account for roughly 0.16% of the sample.

CDR1 SQVTM and CDR2 ANQGSEA are derived from the germline V gene. The CDR3 contains 15 residues, cysteine and phenylalanine counted. The entry retains the CDR3 DNA only, 45 bases that are in frame from base 1. V drops 4 bases and J drops 3 bases, leaving 19 bases in between. Peripheral blood CD8+ and CD4+ T cells from healthy donors, Susac syndrome patients and multiple sclerosis patients were profiled by high-throughput TCR beta sequencing. Multiple sclerosis controls were treatment-naive patients with stable or active relapsing-remitting disease fulfilling revised McDonald criteria. Bulk CD8+ and CD4+ T cells were purified magnetically by negative isolation, whereas CD8+ TEMRA cells were enriched by FACS. Blood was collected in EDTA tubes and processed within 24 hours, with PBMCs isolated through density gradient centrifugation. PBMCs intended for TCR sequencing were frozen in liquid nitrogen and were later thawed in a 37 degrees C water bath. A purity of at least 90% was achieved for sorted or isolated CD4+, CD8+ and CD8+ TEMRA cells.

This chain joins TRBV29-1 to TRBJ2-7, with the D assignment possibly TRBD1 or TRBD2, given 7 matching bases for each. This TCR was recovered from a human donor with multiple sclerosis. The sequenced sample consisted of CD8+ T cells from PBMCs. The nucleotide sequence is given as TGCAGCGTTGTTTCGACAGGGAGGGGCAACTACGAGCAGTACTTC. It codes for CSVVSTGRGNYEQYF.